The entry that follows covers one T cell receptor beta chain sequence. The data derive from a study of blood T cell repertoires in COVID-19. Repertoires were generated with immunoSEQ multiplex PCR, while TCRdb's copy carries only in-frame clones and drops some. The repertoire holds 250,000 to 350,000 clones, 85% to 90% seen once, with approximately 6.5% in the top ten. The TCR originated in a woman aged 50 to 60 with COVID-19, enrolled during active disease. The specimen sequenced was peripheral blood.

The CDR3 protein is CASSFAGGYFTEAFF. The CDR3 nucleotides read TGTGCCAGCAGCTTCGCGGGTGGGTATTTCACTGAAGCTTTCTTT. The chain uses TRBV11-3 and TRBJ1-1; no reliable D call. With 3 bases removed from V and 4 bases from J, the gap between germline ends came to 15 bases. This CDR3 spans 15 amino acids. CDR1 is SGHNT, CDR2 YENEEA, per germline.